This is a list of T cell receptor beta chains from one sample in a study of shared clonotypes between healthy human individuals. Generated by immunoSEQ multiplex PCR, the TCRdb table keeps only in-frame clones and is missing some. The sample includes more than 1.2 million clones, just under 99% seen only once; the top ten take 0.36%. Material: naive CD4+ T cells sorted from blood. Receptors originate from a man younger than 45 in good health. CDR3s include the opening cysteine and the closing phenylalanine or tryptophan. D genes are given only for firm matches. Some rows have no size entry. The others give once, few or many, or a class for an expanded clone.

>TRBJ2-2|-|TRBD2|TRBV4-1
TGCGCCAGCAGCCCCGCCCGACTGGGACTAGCGGATAACACCGGGGAGCTGTTTTTT
CASSPARLGLADNTGELFF
>TRBJ1-4|-|-|TRBV15
TGTGCCACCAGCAGAGATCGAGGCACTAATGAAAAACTGTTTTTT
CATSRDRGTNEKLFF
>TRBJ2-5|-|TRBD2|TRBV5-1
TGCGCCAGCAGCCCGGCGGCTAGCGGGAGAGGCTGGGGAGAGACCCAGTACTTC
CASSPAASGRGWGETQYF
>TRBJ2-3|-|TRBD1|TRBV18
TGTGCCAGCTTCGCGGACAGGGTGGATACGCAGTATTTT
CASFADRVDTQYF
>TRBJ2-1|-|TRBD1|TRBV7-8
TGTGCCAGCAGCTTAGTTCCGGACAGGACCTACAATGAGCAGTTCTTC
CASSLVPDRTYNEQFF
>TRBJ1-3|once|TRBD1|TRBV5-4
TGTGCCAGCAGCCCACTTCCGACAGGGGGGTTTGGAAACACCATATATTTT
CASSPLPTGGFGNTIYF
>TRBJ2-7|once|-|TRBV10-2
TGCGCCAGCAGTGGTCAGGGTGGTTGGGAGCAGTACTTC
CASSGQGGWEQYF
>TRBJ2-7|-|TRBD2|TRBV11-3
TGTGCCAGCAGCCCTGGGCTAGCGGCAGATTCCTACGAGCAGTACTTC
CASSPGLAADSYEQYF
>TRBJ2-5|-|-|TRBV6-1
TGTGCCAGCAGTGAAGGTTGGGTACAAGAGACCCAGTACTTC
CASSEGWVQETQYF
>TRBJ1-5|-|TRBD1|TRBV28
TGTGCCAGCAGTTTAGGACAGGGAGGTCAGCCCCAGCATTTT
CASSLGQGGQPQHF
>TRBJ2-3|-|TRBD2|TRBV19
TGTGCCAGTAGTCTCCCGAGACTAGCGGGAGTTTCAGATACGCAGTATTTT
CASSLPRLAGVSDTQYF
>TRBJ2-7|once|-|TRBV18
TGTGCCAGCTCACCCGGAGGGGGCCCCTACGAGCAGTACTTC
CASSPGGGPYEQYF
>TRBJ1-1|-|-|TRBV5-5
TGTGCCAGCAGCTTGGCCCGAGTTACTGAAGCTTTCTTT
CASSLARVTEAFF
>TRBJ2-7|-|-|TRBV5-1
TGCGCCAGCAGCCCGGAAGCTATCGGCAGGAGCTACGAGCAGTACTTC
CASSPEAIGRSYEQYF
>TRBJ2-2|once|-|TRBV9
TGTGCCAGCAGCGTAGGGCCGGCGAACACCGGGGAGCTGTTTTTT
CASSVGPANTGELFF
>TRBJ1-3|-|-|TRBV5-1
TGCGCCAGCAGCTTGCTAGGGACGGCGAGCTCTGGAAACACCATATATTTT
CASSLLGTASSGNTIYF
>TRBJ1-4|-|TRBD1|TRBV7-9
TGTGCCAGCAGCGTAAGACAGGGGGCGCGAGCTAATGAAAAACTGTTTTTT
CASSVRQGARANEKLFF
>TRBJ2-7|-|TRBD2|TRBV28
TGTGCCAGCCCTCCGACTAGCGGGAAAACTACCTACGAGCAGTACTTC
CASPPTSGKTTYEQYF
>TRBJ2-2|-|-|TRBV15
TGTGCCACCAGCAGAGGGACCGGGGAGCTGTTTTTT
CATSRGTGELFF
>TRBJ1-1|once|-|TRBV7-9
TGTGCCAGCAGCTTAAGCGGGGGGTACACTGAAGCTTTCTTT
CASSLSGGYTEAFF